These 5 T cell receptor beta chains came from one sample sequenced in a study of tumor-infiltrating lymphocytes in primary liver carcinoma. Taking about 18-32 mg of unsorted bulk tissue, the authors co-extracted RNA and DNA. Starting material of 400 to 600 ng total RNA yielded TCR beta cDNA via a constant-region primer. What produced the TCR beta libraries was three nested multiplex PCR rounds using slightly modified ARM-PCR. The first two PCR rounds used TRBV1-TRBV30 forward primers with a C-beta reverse primer, 10 to 11 cycles each. TCRdb processed the multiplex PCR reads anew with MiXCR; each CDR3 protein has one entry. Here the sample spans approximately 120,000 distinct CDR3 sequences, 60% to 80% being singletons. Source material: liver tumor tissue from sampling region 3. Noted subset: tumor region T3, left-lateral pole. The source of these receptors is a woman aged 55 to 70 with primary liver carcinoma and hepatitis B virus infection.

This clonotype has a handful of counts. A much more abundant neighbour one base away suggests this may be a read error. The rearrangement uses TRBV6-5 and TRBJ1-1; D remains ambiguous. This CDR3 contains 14 residues. CDR1 MNHEY and CDR2 SVGAGI come from the germline V gene. The CDR3 loop reads CVSSLLALGAEAFF. CDR3 in DNA: TGTGTCAGCAGTTTATTAGCGCTCGGCGCTGAAGCTTTCTTT.

This clonotype was seen at least ten times. The rearrangement uses TRBV6-6 and TRBJ2-7, with 8 bases fitting TRBD2. This CDR3 has 18 residues. V shed 2 bases, J shed 9 bases, and the junction held 21 bases outside the gene matches. Germline CDR1 MNHNY, CDR2 SVGAGI (reference sequence). The CDR3 DNA reads TGTGCCAGCAGTTACCCCCGCCGCGCTGCAGCGGGAGTTTGCGGGCAGTACTTC. This sequence encodes CASSYPRRAAAGVCGQYF.

Notes on this clonotype: Relative to the germline gene, one junction end is altered; a read error may explain this. The chain recombines TRBV18 with TRBJ1-6; D is undetermined. Germline V gene data show CDR1 as KGHSH and CDR2 as LQKENI. This CDR3 has 15 amino acids. The CDR3 region is CASPPEYSYSSPLHF. The CDR3 DNA sequence: TGTGCCAGCCCACCAGAGTACTCGTATAGTTCACCCCTCCACTTT. Full variable domain (rest looked up from reference TRBV18 and TRBJ1-6): NAGVMQNPRHLVRRRGQEARLRCSPMKGHSHVYWYRQLPEEGLKFMVYLQKENIIDESGMPKERFSAEFPKEGPSILRIQQVVRGDSAAYFCASPPEYSYSSPLHFGNGTRLTVT.

This clonotype was picked up a small number of times. Germline and junction disagree at one end, which may indicate a read error. The chain uses TRBV2 and TRBJ1-5; tentative D call: TRBD1 (6 bases). The CDR3 is made up of 15 amino acids. CDR1 and CDR2 (germline): SNHLY, FYNNEI. As DNA, the CDR3 is TGTGCCAGCAGTCTAGACAGGATAGGCAATCGGCCCCAGCATTTT. As protein: CASSLDRIGNRPQHF.

To note about this clonotype: Its ends do not fully match the called genes, so a read error is possible. V usage is TRBV29-1 and J usage is TRBJ2-4; the D is unclear. The germline V gene encodes CDR1 SQVTM and CDR2 ANQGSEA. This CDR3 has 13 residues. The CDR3 DNA sequence: TGCATCGTTGCCTGGAAAGGGCAGAACATACAGTACTTC. As protein: CIVAWKGQNIQYF.